This TCR beta chain was sequenced during a study of T-cell memory formation after mild COVID-19. Across the study: Each donor largely had its own TCR clusters.

This CDR3 is 11 amino acids long. Germline assignment: CDR1 DFQATT and CDR2 SNEGSKA (reference sequence). V dropped 3 bases and J dropped 10 bases, with 12 bases sitting between them. This clonotype was recorded at least ten times. The antigen is not known. TCRdb itself ran the 5' RACE reads through MiXCR, one entry per CDR3 protein. The table has roughly 110,000 distinct CDR3 sequences, roughly 12% seen once. General observations from the study: Memory cells collected pre-infection included some clones that later responded, suggesting cross-reactive memory joined. CM and EM subsets held most contracting CD4+ clones; EMRA held CD8+ ones.

Sequencing was carried out using PBMCs or a T cell subset sorted from them (not recorded which). This chain connects TRBV20-1 to TRBJ1-2, with no clear D. The clonotype originates from an adult woman who had mild COVID-19 (a few samples of this study predate the infection). Cell type and time point are not known. The CDR3 protein is CSASTPADYTF. The CDR3 DNA is TGCAGTGCTAGCACACCCGCCGACTACACCTTC.